These 6 T cell receptor beta chains came from one sample sequenced in a study of cytomegalovirus exposure and HLA in healthy donors. PCR primers comprised 60 Vbeta and 13 Jbeta primers. Clones were sequenced by immunoSEQ multiplex PCR, and TCRdb holds only the in-frame ones, with some missing. There are 100,000 or so clones in the sample; 73% occur only once, and around 3.5% lies in the top ten. Sequencing used PBMCs. These receptors were obtained from a man aged 35 to 55 in good health and CMV-seronegative.

The table lists this clone with a few counts. This rearrangement joins TRBV4-3 to TRBJ1-4; D is unclear. The CDR3 sequence is 16 residues long. V was trimmed by 0 bases and J by 5 bases, leaving 13 bases between them. Germline CDR1 LGHNA, CDR2 YSLEER. DNA for the CDR3: TGCGCCAGCAGCCAAGATGACGGCGGTCCCAATGAAAAACTGTTTTTT. It specifies CASSQDDGGPNEKLFF.

V gene TRBV10-2 combines with J gene TRBJ2-7; TRBD2 aligns across 7 bases. Germline V CDR1 and CDR2: WSHSY, SAAADI. The trim removed 6 bases at V and 0 bases at J, leaving 5 bases unmatched. The CDR3 sequence is 14 residues long. The CDR3 sequence: CASRLAASSYEQYF. In DNA, the CDR3 is TGCGCCAGCAGGCTAGCGGCCAGCTCCTACGAGCAGTACTTC.

The V gene is TRBV4-1, the J gene TRBJ2-7, with a weak D call TRBD2 (6 bases). The CDR3 contains 15 residues. Germline CDR1 and CDR2: MGHRA and YSYEKL. Between the trimmed V and J ends, which lost 1 base and 6 bases, there was a span of 16 bases. The CDR3 is CASSQVGGVTSEQYF. The CDR3 coding sequence is TGCGCCAGCAGCCAAGTGGGCGGGGTCACCTCCGAGCAGTACTTC.

This clone was counted a few times. Relative to the germline gene, one junction end is altered; a read error may explain this. V is TRBV7-9 and J is TRBJ1-1; D perhaps matches TRBD1 (6 bases). This CDR3 spans 12 amino acids. The germline V gene has CDR1 SEHNR and CDR2 FQNEAQ (reference sequence). The CDR3: CTSRTGTTEAFF. CDR3 bases: TGTACCAGCAGGACCGGGACAACTGAAGCTTTCTTT.

On this clone: One end of the junction varies from germline; a read error may be responsible. The chain carries TRBV11-3 and TRBJ2-1; 10 bases are shared with TRBD1. CDR3 length equals 14 residues. The germline gives CDR1 SGHNT, CDR2 YENEEA. The CDR3 here is CASSARDRGNEQFF. The CDR3 DNA follows: TGCGCCAGCAGCGCCCGGGACAGGGGTAATGAGCAGTTCTTC.

The rearrangement joins TRBV6-5 to TRBJ1-2; tentatively, D is TRBD1 (6 bases). Germline V gene sequence: CDR1 MNHEY, CDR2 SVGAGI. Trimming took 6 bases from V and 5 from J, leaving 13 bases between them. This CDR3 has 13 amino acids. The CDR3 protein is CASRSGRGYGYTF. Here the CDR3 DNA reads TGTGCCAGCAGGTCTGGCAGGGGTTATGGCTACACCTTC.